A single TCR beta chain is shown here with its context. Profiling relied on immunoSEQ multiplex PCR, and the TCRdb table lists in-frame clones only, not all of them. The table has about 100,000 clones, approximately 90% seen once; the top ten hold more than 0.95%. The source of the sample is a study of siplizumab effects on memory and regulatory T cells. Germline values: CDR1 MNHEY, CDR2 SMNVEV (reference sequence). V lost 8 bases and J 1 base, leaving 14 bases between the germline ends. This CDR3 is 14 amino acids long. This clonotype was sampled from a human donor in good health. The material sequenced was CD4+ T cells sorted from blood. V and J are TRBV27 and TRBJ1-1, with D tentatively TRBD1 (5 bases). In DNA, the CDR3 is TGTGCCAGCTCGTTCACGGGGCCGAACACTGAAGCTTTCTTT. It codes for CASSFTGPNTEAFF.